The T cell receptor (beta chain) described here comes from a study of blood T cell repertoires in COVID-19. Here immunoSEQ multiplex PCR was the method, and the copy in TCRdb shows in-frame clones only, minus some. The repertoire consists of 170,000 or so clones, with around four fifths occurring once and the leading ten covering about 18%. The CDR3 covers 12 residues. Trimming stripped 1 base from V and 8 bases from J, with 8 bases between. Germline CDR1 and CDR2: KGHSY and FQNENV. This clone was seen repeatedly, ten times or more. Participants were aged roughly 18 to 90 years, lived in roughly 23 US areas, and enrolled virtually. Researchers sorted participants into cohorts using their self-reported clinical history. Donors in Cohort 3 who had recovered were those with two negative PCRs, healthcare professional clearance, or resolution of their symptoms.

Sequencing input: PBMCs or T cells enriched from blood (not recorded which). The receptor comes from a woman between 50 and 59 years old who had recovered from COVID-19. This sequence joins TRBV16 and TRBJ1-2; D not resolved. CDR3 sequence (DNA): TGTGCCAGCAGCCAATTATCTGAGGGCTACACCTTC. Translation gives CASSQLSEGYTF.